The rows below give T cell receptor beta chains drawn from one sample of a study of T cells after yellow fever vaccination. TCRdb reanalysed the 5' RACE reads using MiXCR and keeps one entry per CDR3 protein. The table includes under 700,000 distinct CDR3 sequences, around 16% detected once. The sequenced sample was PBMCs, obtained 5 days after the first yellow fever vaccination. The receptors derive from a man between 18 and 29 years old who received the YFV17D yellow fever vaccine. CDR3s include the opening cysteine and the closing phenylalanine or tryptophan. D genes are given only for firm matches. Size is stated for part of the rows, as once, few or many counts, or as a class when the clone is expanded.

>.|TRBJ1-1|TRBD1|TRBV4-2
TGTGCCAGCAGCCAGGTCCCCCTAGGGACAGCGAACACTGAAGCTTTCTTT
CASSQVPLGTANTEAFF
>few|TRBJ1-2|.|TRBV6-2/TRBV6-3
TGTGCCAGCAGTTACAGGGGAATCTATGGCTACACCTTC
CASSYRGIYGYTF
>few|TRBJ1-6|.|TRBV4-1
TGCGCCAGCAGCCAAAATCCCTTCGGGCTGGTCGCCCCACCCCTCCACTTT
CASSQNPFGLVAPPLHF
>few|TRBJ1-1|.|TRBV30
TGTGCCTGGAGTTATACAGGGAAAGTCACTGAAGCTTTCTTT
CAWSYTGKVTEAFF
>once|TRBJ2-7|TRBD1|TRBV10-3
TGTGCCATCAGTGGTGACAGGGATCTCTACGAGCAGTACTTC
CAISGDRDLYEQYF
>few|TRBJ1-5|TRBD1|TRBV7-2
TGTGCCAGCAGCCGTTATGGACAGGCAAATCAGCCCCAGCATTTT
CASSRYGQANQPQHF
>few|TRBJ1-1|.|TRBV9
TGTGCCAGCAGCGTTAGGGGTCGAACTGAAGCTTTCTTT
CASSVRGRTEAFF
>.|TRBJ2-2|TRBD1|TRBV4-3
TGCGCCAGCAGCCATACCCCCGCGGGACAGGGGTTCGGGGAGCTGTTTTTT
CASSHTPAGQGFGELFF
>few|TRBJ2-5|TRBD2|TRBV14
TGTGCCAGCAGCCTCTGGACTAGAAGAGAGACCCAGTACTTC
CASSLWTRRETQYF
>.|TRBJ2-1|.|TRBV5-1
TGCGCCAGCAGCTTGGCTCGCGGTGGCCGGGACAATGAGCAGTTCTTC
CASSLARGGRDNEQFF
>few|TRBJ2-1|TRBD2|TRBV20-1
TGCAGTGCTAGAGATCCGCGGACTAGCGGGGGGACCCGGGGTGAGCAGTTCTTC
CSARDPRTSGGTRGEQFF
>few|TRBJ2-3|.|TRBV4-3
TGCGCCAGCAGCCAAGAACCCTCCGCAGATACGCAGTATTTT
CASSQEPSADTQYF
>.|TRBJ2-2|TRBD2|TRBV7-9
TGTGCCAGCAGCCGCGGGGGGGACACCGGGGAGCTGTTTTTT
CASSRGGDTGELFF
>few|TRBJ1-1|.|TRBV29-1
TGCAGCTGGACGGGTGGGATGAACACTGAAGCTTTCTTT
CSWTGGMNTEAFF
>few|TRBJ2-7|.|TRBV5-5
TGTGCCAGCAGCGAGGGTAAGGGTCCCTACGAGCAGTACTTC
CASSEGKGPYEQYF
>few|TRBJ2-5|TRBD1|TRBV6-1
TGTGCCAGCAGTGAAGACTGGGACAGGGCCCAAGAGACCCAGTACTTC
CASSEDWDRAQETQYF
>few|TRBJ1-5|TRBD1|TRBV7-2
TGTGCCAGCAGCTTGACAGGGGACGGGTATCAGCCCCAGCATTTT
CASSLTGDGYQPQHF
>.|TRBJ2-7|.|TRBV20-1
TGCAGTGCTTGGGACTACGAGCAGTACTTC
CSAWDYEQYF
>many|TRBJ2-1|.|TRBV24-1
TGTGCCACCAGTGATTTGCCGGCACCCCAGTTCTTC
CATSDLPAPQFF
>.|TRBJ2-5|TRBD2|TRBV28
TGTGCCAGCTTCGGACTAGCGGGGGGGTCTTCCCAAGAGACCCAGTACTTC
CASFGLAGGSSQETQYF
>few|TRBJ1-4|.|TRBV20-1
TGCAGTGCTACCCTCCCAACAGGGTATGGGGAAAAACTGTTTTTT
CSATLPTGYGEKLFF
>.|TRBJ1-4|TRBD1|TRBV5-1
TGCGCCAGCAGCGCGCAGGGGGCGAGTGGTGAAAAACTGTTTTTT
CASSAQGASGEKLFF
>.|TRBJ2-6|.|TRBV7-9
TGTGCCAGCAGCTCCAGGGGCTCAAGCTCTGGGGCCAACGTCCTGACTTTC
CASSSRGSSSGANVLTF
>few|TRBJ2-6|.|TRBV12-3/TRBV12-4
TGTGCCAGCAGTACTCTGGGTAGAAGCTCTGGGGCCAACGTCCTGACTTTC
CASSTLGRSSGANVLTF
>.|TRBJ1-4|.|TRBV19
TGTGCCACCAATGAGGCCGGGGAAAAACTGTTTTTT
CATNEAGEKLFF
>few|TRBJ2-1|TRBD2|TRBV20-1
TGCAGTGCCCCAGCTCGGGAGGGGCCCTCCTACAATGAGCAGTTCTTC
CSAPAREGPSYNEQFF
>.|TRBJ2-1|TRBD2|TRBV10-3
TGTGCCATCAGTGCGGCCAGGACTAGCGGTTACAATGAGCAGTTCTTC
CAISAARTSGYNEQFF
>.|TRBJ1-5|.|TRBV28
TGTGCCACAGGGCTCGGAAGGCAAATCTATCAGCCCCAGCATTTT
CATGLGRQIYQPQHF
>.|TRBJ2-6|.|TRBV28
TGTGCCAGCACCTGGGTCGGCTCTGGGGCCAACGTCCTGACTTTC
CASTWVGSGANVLTF
>few|TRBJ2-3|.|TRBV12-3/TRBV12-4
TGTGCCAGCAGCCCGGAGGGGGCGCAGACAGATACGCAGTATTTT
CASSPEGAQTDTQYF
>few|TRBJ2-7|.|TRBV7-2
TGTGCCAGCAGCGACTCGGGGACTTCCTACGAGCAGTACTTC
CASSDSGTSYEQYF
>few|TRBJ1-3|.|TRBV6-1
TGTGCCAGCATGCGGGGGTCTGGAAACACCATATATTTT
CASMRGSGNTIYF
>.|TRBJ1-1|TRBD1|TRBV5-1
TGCGCCAGCAGCAACCTTAGACAGGGTGCTGAAGCTTTCTTT
CASSNLRQGAEAFF
>.|TRBJ2-3|TRBD2|TRBV6-4
TGTGCCAGCAGTGACTCGCTAGGCGGGGGGCCAGATACGCAGTATTTT
CASSDSLGGGPDTQYF
>few|TRBJ1-5|.|TRBV5-5
TGTGCCAGCATCCAGAGGGGGGGCCCAAATCAGCCCCAGCATTTT
CASIQRGGPNQPQHF
>.|TRBJ2-5|.|TRBV5-4
TGTGCCAGCAGCTTGGGCCCCGCCATCCAAGAGACCCAGTACTTC
CASSLGPAIQETQYF
>.|TRBJ2-1|.|TRBV5-6
TGTGCCAGCAGCTTGCTCAGTAATCGGCTCCACAATGAGCAGTTCTTC
CASSLLSNRLHNEQFF
>many|TRBJ2-3|.|TRBV29-1
TGCAGCGTTGTCAGCCTCCTGAGCACAGATACGCAGTATTTT
CSVVSLLSTDTQYF
>.|TRBJ1-1|TRBD1|TRBV6-2/TRBV6-3
TGTGCCAGCAGTCTCAACAGGGGGCGGACTGAAGCTTTCTTT
CASSLNRGRTEAFF
>.|TRBJ2-1|TRBD2|TRBV7-8
TGTGCCAGCAGCTTAACCGGGACTAGCTCCTACAATGAGCAGTTCTTC
CASSLTGTSSYNEQFF
>.|TRBJ1-1|.|TRBV6-2/TRBV6-3
TGTGCCAGCACAAAACTGGGTGTGAAACTTAACACTGAAGCTTTCTTT
CASTKLGVKLNTEAFF
>few|TRBJ1-6|.|TRBV12-3/TRBV12-4
TGTGCCAGCAGCGAATATATGAATTCACCCCTCCACTTT
CASSEYMNSPLHF
>few|TRBJ2-2|TRBD2|TRBV7-6
TGTGCCAGCAGCTTAGGGCTAGCGGGGAGCCGAAACACCGGGGAGCTGTTTTTT
CASSLGLAGSRNTGELFF
>few|TRBJ2-5|TRBD2|TRBV7-3
TGTGCCAGCAGCTTATGGGGACTAGCGGGGGAGACCCAGTACTTC
CASSLWGLAGETQYF
>few|TRBJ2-5|TRBD2|TRBV10-3
TGTGCCATCGGGGCGGGGGGAACGGAGACCCAGTACTTC
CAIGAGGTETQYF